The clone carrying this T cell receptor beta chain was observed at least ten times. Its target is unknown. This specimen belongs to a study of CD8+CD57+ T cells in acquired aplastic anemia. Study summary: Sorted CD4+ plus CD8+ cells gave DNA averaging roughly 2.9 ug.

Genomic DNA acted as the template from which TCR beta VDJ combination and CDR3 sequence profiling were carried out. TCRdb processed the reads anew with MiXCR; each CDR3 protein has one entry. This table has around 170,000 distinct CDR3 sequences, approximately 50% appearing once. Notes on the study in general: Shared by patients and controls, just under 30 CD8+ CDR3s were abundant in patients.

Patients who underwent sequencing had shown CD8+CD57+ cell expansion by flow cytometry. Each patient carried a diagnosis of severe acquired aplastic anemia. Therapy had not been given to patients before blood sampling. The sequence came from a human donor with aplastic anemia. The material sequenced was sorted CD4+, CD8+, or CD8+CD57+ T cells (not recorded which) from PBMCs.

This chain's CDR3 is CSVPTGARYGYTF. The DNA of the CDR3 is TGCAGCGTTCCTACCGGGGCCAGGTATGGCTACACCTTC. The chain has TRBV29-1 and TRBJ1-2; D is possibly TRBD1 (5 bases). V dropped 5 bases and J dropped 5 bases, with 15 bases sitting between them. The length of the CDR3 is 13 residues. CDR1 SQVTM and CDR2 ANQGSEA come from the germline V gene.